This note documents a single T cell receptor beta chain sequence. Germline lookup yields CDR1 SNHLY and CDR2 FYNNEI. Trimming removed 8 bases at V and 6 bases at J, with 17 bases between. The CDR3 spans 13 residues. Under the authors' procedure: Researchers report that nucleated cell counts were estimated from reference gene primer amplification. Assay: immunoSEQ multiplex PCR; the TCRdb copy retains only in-frame clones and omits some. The V and J calls and clone size are taken from that table; D and trimming were inferred from the DNA. The table lists around 250,000 clones, around 83% of them singletons, with about 4% in the top ten. The entry originates in a study of blood T cell repertoires in COVID-19. Study information: T cells, B-cell-depleted T cells, or PBMCs supplied cDNA or gDNA.

The V gene is TRBV2, the J gene TRBJ2-7; a possible D gene is TRBD2 (6 bases). This TCR derives from a man younger than 35 with active or convalescent COVID-19. What was sequenced was peripheral blood. CDR3 protein: CASCSRGDGEQYF. In DNA form, the CDR3 reads TGTGCCAGCTGCTCCCGCGGGGACGGCGAGCAGTACTTC.